The rows below give T cell receptor beta chains drawn from one sample of a study of shared clonotypes between healthy human individuals. The table came from immunoSEQ multiplex PCR; TCRdb's copy has only in-frame clones and leaves some out. Here the sample spans around 700,000 clones, about three quarters being singletons. The sequenced sample consisted of memory CD4+ T cells sorted from blood. These receptors originate from a woman aged 25-40 years in good health. The CDR3 runs from the conserved cysteine through the conserved F or W. D genes are given only for firm matches. Expanded clones get a size class; other rows say once, few or many, or leave the size out.

j_gene,d_gene,v_gene,abundance,CDR3nt,CDR3aa
TRBJ2-1,.,TRBV2,.,TGTGCCAGCGGTAGGGGTGGACGCAATGAGCAGTTCTTC,CASGRGGRNEQFF
TRBJ2-3,.,TRBV28,.,TGTGCCAGCTCCCCGGGGGAGCCAAGCACAGATACGCAGTATTTT,CASSPGEPSTDTQYF
TRBJ2-1,TRBD2,TRBV7-2,.,TGTGCCAGCAGCTTACTAGCGGTAACCTACAATGAGCAGTTCTTC,CASSLLAVTYNEQFF
TRBJ2-2,.,TRBV5-1,.,TGCGCCAGCGGACAGTCGAACACCGGGGAGCTGTTTTTT,CASGQSNTGELFF
TRBJ1-5,TRBD1,TRBV7-9,.,TGTGCCAGCAGTTTCCAGGGGGCGGGTCAGCCCCAGCATTTT,CASSFQGAGQPQHF
TRBJ1-3,.,TRBV25-1,.,TGTGCCAGCAGTGAAAGTGCGAGCTCTGGAAACACCATATATTTT,CASSESASSGNTIYF
TRBJ2-7,.,TRBV27,.,TGTGCCAGCAGTTTATCGGTCGCGGGGAACTACGAGCAGTACTTC,CASSLSVAGNYEQYF
TRBJ2-3,TRBD2,TRBV2,.,TGTGCCAGCAGAGCATTAGCGGGAGGATCAGATACGCAGTATTTT,CASRALAGGSDTQYF
TRBJ2-5,.,TRBV28,.,TGTAGCGGAAGCACTCCGGGAGAGACCCAGTACTTC,CSGSTPGETQYF
TRBJ2-7,TRBD2,TRBV5-6,.,TGTGCCAGCAGCTTGGGTAGCGGGCTTAATACCTACGAGCAGTACTTC,CASSLGSGLNTYEQYF
TRBJ1-5,TRBD1,TRBV28,.,TGTGCCAGTAGAGGGGTGACAGGGGTAATTGGCAATCAGCCCCAGCATTTT,CASRGVTGVIGNQPQHF
TRBJ2-2,TRBD2,TRBV12-5,.,TGTGCTAGTGGTTTCAACCCTTCCCGTGGACTAGCGGGAGGCTCGAACACCGGGGAGCTGTTTTTT,CASGFNPSRGLAGGSNTGELFF
TRBJ2-2,.,TRBV7-9,.,TGTGCCAGCACCGAACCGAGAGGGGGGCCAAACACCGGGGAGCTGTTTTTT,CASTEPRGGPNTGELFF
TRBJ2-3,.,TRBV1,.,TGCACCAGCAGCCAATTAGCGGGGTGCACAGATACGCAGTATTTT,CTSSQLAGCTDTQYF
TRBJ2-3,.,TRBV11-2,few,TGTGCCAGCAGCCAGGACAGATCTCCCAGATCGCAGTATTTT,CASSQDRSPRSQYF
TRBJ2-6,TRBD1,TRBV28,.,TGTGCCAGCAGTTCAGGACAGGCAGTATGGGCCAACGTCCTGACTTTC,CASSSGQAVWANVLTF
TRBJ2-3,.,TRBV7-9,.,TGTGCCAGCGGCAAAGGGATACTTACCCACCAGCAGGATACGCAGTATTTT,CASGKGILTHQQDTQYF
TRBJ2-1,TRBD2,TRBV5-1,.,TGCGCCAGCAGCCCCTCTAGCGGAGTCTACAATGAGCAGTTCTTC,CASSPSSGVYNEQFF
TRBJ1-2,TRBD1,TRBV19,.,TGTGCCAGTAGTATAGTCGGACAGGGCGTGAAAAACTATGGCTACACCTTC,CASSIVGQGVKNYGYTF
TRBJ2-1,TRBD2,TRBV27,few,TGTGCCAGCAGTCCGCTAGCGGGAGGGTACAATGAGCAGTTCTTC,CASSPLAGGYNEQFF
TRBJ1-1,.,TRBV14,.,TGTGCCAGCAGCCAAGAACTCCTCTACACGGACACTGAAGCTTTCTTT,CASSQELLYTDTEAFF
TRBJ2-7,.,TRBV11-2,.,TGTGCCAGCAGCTTAGAATACGGGGGCCTCTACGAGCAGTACTTC,CASSLEYGGLYEQYF
TRBJ2-5,.,TRBV5-4,.,TGTGCCAGCAGCTTGGTGCGGCCCCGAGGTGGGGAGACCCAGTACTTC,CASSLVRPRGGETQYF
TRBJ2-2,TRBD2,TRBV28,.,TGTGCCAGCAGTTTATTTGGACTAGCGAGAACCGGGGAGCTGTTTTTT,CASSLFGLARTGELFF
TRBJ1-4,TRBD1,TRBV7-2,.,TGTGCCAGCAGCTTAGAGCCAGGGGGCGGAAAACTGTTTTTT,CASSLEPGGGKLFF
TRBJ2-3,.,TRBV28,.,TGTGCCAGCAAAAGTCAGGACTACACAGATACGCAGTATTTT,CASKSQDYTDTQYF
TRBJ2-1,.,TRBV2,.,TGTGCCAGCAGTGAAGTGAGTAGCGATAAGTCCTACAATGAGCAGTTCTTC,CASSEVSSDKSYNEQFF
TRBJ2-7,TRBD1,TRBV5-6,few,TGTGCCAGCAGCTCGGGACAGGGGAGGGACGAGCAGTACTTC,CASSSGQGRDEQYF
TRBJ1-1,.,TRBV27,.,TGTGCCAGCAGTTTGTTAGGAGGGAACACTGAAGCTTTCTTT,CASSLLGGNTEAFF
TRBJ2-7,TRBD1,TRBV4-2,.,TGTGCCAGCAGCCAAGATGCCACAACCGGGACAGGATCATACGAGCAGTACTTC,CASSQDATTGTGSYEQYF
TRBJ1-3,.,TRBV19,.,TGTGCCAGTATCGAGAGCTCTGGAAACACCATATATTTT,CASIESSGNTIYF
TRBJ2-5,.,TRBV7-2,few,TGTGCCAGCAGCCTATCGCTACTTACTAGTCAAGGGGAGACCCAGTACTTC,CASSLSLLTSQGETQYF